This entry lists 24 T cell receptor beta chains sequenced from one sample in a study of shared clonotypes between healthy human individuals. Some clones are missing from TCRdb's copy, which holds only in-frame ones; the method was immunoSEQ multiplex PCR. Seen here are fewer than 850,000 clones, about two thirds observed once, and the top ten hold about 2%. The sequenced sample consisted of memory CD4+ T cells sorted from blood. Regarding subset: CD45RA-negative fraction. The receptors shown here come from a woman aged 25 to 39 in good health.

The CDR3 loop is CASSETSGQGNQPQHF. In DNA, the CDR3 is TGTGCCAGCAGTGAGACCAGCGGACAGGGGAATCAGCCCCAGCATTTT. The rearrangement links TRBV2 to TRBJ1-5; TRBD1 agrees at 9 bases. The CDR3 has 16 residues. CDR1 is SNHLY, CDR2 FYNNEI, per germline. V lost 3 bases and J lost 4; bases outside the gene matches: 7.

V gene TRBV14 combines with J gene TRBJ2-7; 7 bases agree with TRBD1. This CDR3 has 14 residues. With V trimmed by 4 bases and J by 3 bases, 6 bases remained unmatched. Germline V lookup: CDR1 SGHDN, CDR2 FVKESK. CDR3 sequence reads: CASSPGTVSYEQYF. The CDR3 region has the DNA TGTGCCAGCAGCCCTGGGACAGTGAGCTACGAGCAGTACTTC.

This chain joins TRBV27 and TRBJ2-6, with D perhaps TRBD1 or TRBD2 (5 bases each). Germline CDR1 is MNHEY and CDR2 is SMNVEV (reference sequence). Trimming removed 10 bases at V and 0 bases at J, with 19 bases between. The CDR3 has 17 amino acids. The CDR3: CATSRDGTYSGANVLTF. The CDR3 nucleotides are TGTGCCACTTCTAGGGACGGGACCTACTCTGGGGCCAACGTCCTGACTTTC. Full variable domain (rest looked up from reference TRBV27 and TRBJ2-6): EAQVTQNPRYLITVTGKKLTVTCSQNMNHEYMSWYRQDPGLGLRQIYYSMNVEVTDKGDVPEGYKVSRKEKRNFPLILESPSPNQTSLYFCATSRDGTYSGANVLTFGAGSRLTVL.

The genes are TRBV18 and TRBJ2-7; 7 positions match TRBD1. Per the germline V gene, CDR1 is KGHSH and CDR2 is LQKENI. The length of the CDR3 is 13 residues. V trimming: 6 bases; J trimming: 7 bases; junction bases outside the gene matches: 9. The CDR3 sequence: CASSLDRSREQYF. The CDR3 bases are TGTGCCAGCTCTCTGGACAGGTCGAGAGAGCAGTACTTC.

Only a few counts were recorded for this clone. This chain links TRBV29-1 with TRBJ2-2; the D gene could be TRBD1 or TRBD2 (5 bases each). The CDR3 consists of 13 residues. Germline V gene sequence: CDR1 SQVTM, CDR2 ANQGSEA. Trimming removed 5 bases at V and 8 bases at J, with 15 bases between. CDR3 sequence reads: CSVSVGAGGELFF. CDR3 in DNA: TGCAGCGTTTCCGTCGGGGCAGGGGGGGAGCTGTTTTTT.

A single count supports this clone. This chain links TRBV7-9 with TRBJ2-1; 10 nucleotides agree with TRBD2. The CDR3 runs 16 residues. Germline CDR1 and CDR2: SEHNR and FQNEAQ (reference sequence). V lost 5 bases, J lost 9 bases, and 13 bases stayed unmatched. Here the CDR3 reads CASSAALAGASGEQFF. CDR3 DNA: TGTGCCAGCAGCGCCGCTCTAGCGGGGGCCTCTGGTGAGCAGTTCTTC.

V usage is TRBV12-2 and J usage is TRBJ1-5. TRBV12-2 is annotated as a pseudogene. The CDR3 totals 15 residues. The CDR3: CASRCIGTHNQPQHF. As DNA, the CDR3 is TGTGCAAGTCGCTGCATCGGGACTCATAATCAGCCCCAGCATTTT.

The chain carries TRBV27 and TRBJ2-7; the match to TRBD2 covers 9 bases. The CDR3 contains 13 residues. V lost 3 bases, J lost 6 bases, and 3 bases stayed unmatched. Germline lookup yields CDR1 MNHEY and CDR2 SMNVEV (reference sequence). The CDR3 nucleotides read TGTGCCAGCAGTTTTAGCGGGAGAGCCGAGCAGTACTTC. Its translation: CASSFSGRAEQYF.

V gene TRBV4-1 combines with J gene TRBJ2-4, with TRBD1 matching 8 bases. The V and J ends lost 4 bases and 6 bases, in that order; junction bases with no gene match: 14. CDR3 length equals 17 residues. The germline CDR1 and CDR2 sequences are MGHRA and YSYEKL. The CDR3 nucleotides read TGCGCCAGCAGCCTGGGGGGAGCAGGGGGCAGTAGAAACATTCAGTACTTC. Its translation is CASSLGGAGGSRNIQYF.

DNA for the CDR3: TGTGCCTGGAGTGTAATACGGAATTCACCCCTCCACTTT. Its protein product is CAWSVIRNSPLHF. The rearrangement uses TRBV30 and TRBJ1-6; D gene uncertain. This CDR3 comprises 13 residues. Germline V gene data show CDR1 as GTSNPN and CDR2 as SVGIG (reference sequence). The ends were cut back, 0 bases at V and 7 bases at J, with 7 bases in the middle.

The chain's CDR3 is CASSIHTGGVSYEQYF. The CDR3 DNA reads as TGTGCCAGCAGCATACATACAGGGGGCGTTTCCTACGAGCAGTACTTC. The rearrangement uses TRBV7-2 and TRBJ2-5, with TRBD1 matching 9 bases. The DNA matches TRBJ2-7 better at its end, which makes the J call doubtful. The CDR3 runs 16 residues. Germline CDR1 is SGHTA and CDR2 is FQGNSA.

This chain connects TRBV28 to TRBJ2-7; D tentatively reads TRBD1 or TRBD2 (6 bases each). The CDR3 runs 14 residues. V gave up 2 bases and J gave up 3 bases, with 11 bases separating them. Germline CDR1 is MDHEN and CDR2 is SYDVKM. The CDR3: CASSLGGLNYEQYF. The CDR3 nucleotides read TGTGCCAGCAGTTTAGGGGGGCTGAACTACGAGCAGTACTTC. Combining the CDR3 with reference TRBV28 and TRBJ2-7 gives the whole variable domain DVKVTQSSRYLVKRTGEKVFLECVQDMDHENMFWYRQDPGLGLRLIYFSYDVKMKEKGDIPEGYSVSREKKERFSLILESASTNQTSMYLCASSLGGLNYEQYFGPGTRLTVT.

The CDR3 loop reads CASSPILAGQETQYF. The CDR3 DNA reads as TGCGCCAGCAGCCCCATCCTAGCGGGGCAAGAGACCCAGTACTTC. This chain connects TRBV5-1 to TRBJ2-5; 9 nucleotides line up with TRBD2. In germline, CDR1 is SGHRS, CDR2 YFSETQ. With V trimmed by 4 bases and J by 2 bases, 6 bases remained unmatched. This CDR3 contains 15 residues.

The V and J genes are TRBV7-2 and TRBJ1-2; unclear D gene. Trimming took 0 bases from V and 3 from J, leaving 11 bases between them. This CDR3 has 15 amino acids. Germline V lookup: CDR1 SGHTA, CDR2 FQGNSA. The chain's CDR3 is CASSLADVTYYGYTF. DNA of the CDR3: TGTGCCAGCAGCTTAGCGGACGTCACCTACTATGGCTACACCTTC.

The rearrangement uses TRBV28 and TRBJ2-1; TRBD1 agrees at 9 bases. The CDR3 runs to 17 residues. From germline, CDR1 is MDHEN and CDR2 SYDVKM. V shed 4 bases and J 6 bases; nucleotides not matched to a gene: 13. CDR3 coding DNA: TGTGCCAGCAGTTCCCGAACTCGGGACAGGGTAGGCAATGAGCAGTTCTTC. Translation: CASSSRTRDRVGNEQFF.

The CDR3 DNA reads as TGCGCCAGCAGCCCCGCCCCCGAGCATGAAAAACTGTTTTTT. Amino acids: CASSPAPEHEKLFF. V usage is TRBV5-1 and J usage is TRBJ1-4; no definite D call. Germline lookup yields CDR1 SGHRS and CDR2 YFSETQ. Trimming removed 4 bases at V and 6 bases at J, with 13 bases between. This CDR3 comprises 14 residues.

This chain links TRBV11-3 with TRBJ2-1, with D possibly being TRBD1 or TRBD2 (7 bases each). Per the germline V gene, CDR1 is SGHNT and CDR2 is YENEEA. Trimming left V 4 bases short and J 7 bases short, with 14 bases between. The CDR3 is 14 amino acids. CDR3 nucleotide sequence: TGTGCCAGCAGCTCCCAGGGGGGGCGGAATGAGCAGTTCTTC. It translates to CASSSQGGRNEQFF.

This clone was observed at least ten times. The V gene is TRBV29-1, the J gene TRBJ2-5; no definite D call. Trimming cost V 4 bases and J 3 bases, with 15 bases left between them. The CDR3 has 14 amino acids. Germline V lookup: CDR1 SQVTM, CDR2 ANQGSEA. CDR3 sequence: CSVAGSQAKETQYF. CDR3 DNA sequence: TGCAGCGTTGCAGGTTCCCAGGCCAAAGAGACCCAGTACTTC.

This rearrangement joins TRBV19 to TRBJ1-1; perhaps TRBD1 as D (5 bases). This CDR3 region has 15 residues. Between the trimmed V and J ends, which lost 1 base and 4 bases, there was a span of 13 bases. From germline, CDR1 is LNHDA and CDR2 SQIVND (reference sequence). CDR3 in DNA: TGTGCCAGTAGTATAGGTGGCAGGGTGTCCACTGAAGCTTTCTTT. Translated: CASSIGGRVSTEAFF.

This clone was seen once. The genes are TRBV5-6 and TRBJ2-6; TRBD2 matches 13 bases. The CDR3 contains 19 residues. CDR1 and CDR2 (germline): SGHDT, YYEEEE. J gave up 0 bases and V 3 bases, and 6 bases lay outside the gene matches. DNA for the CDR3: TGTGCCAGCAGCTCCTGGACTAGCGGGAGTTACTCTGGGGCCAACGTCCTGACTTTC. The encoded protein is CASSSWTSGSYSGANVLTF.

This clone was picked up a small number of times. The CDR3 reads CASDRKETQYF. The CDR3, as DNA: TGTGCCAGCGACCGGAAAGAGACCCAGTACTTC. V gene TRBV6-1 combines with J gene TRBJ2-5; no clear D gene. The CDR3 covers 11 residues. Germline-derived CDR1 and CDR2 are MNHNS and SASEGT. V was cut by 8 bases and J by 3 bases, with 7 bases left in between.

The rearrangement joins TRBV10-1 to TRBJ1-5; D is uncertain. The CDR3 consists of 13 residues. V lost 4 bases and J lost 9, with 13 bases in between. Per the germline V gene, CDR1 is WNHNN and CDR2 is SYGVQD (reference sequence). In nucleotides, the CDR3 is TGCGCCAGCAGTGTTGGAGTTGATTCGCCCCAGCATTTT. Its translation is CASSVGVDSPQHF.

The genes are TRBV18 and TRBJ2-1; 12 nucleotides line up with TRBD2. Germline V CDR1 and CDR2: KGHSH, LQKENI. The CDR3 is 19 residues long. Trimming removed 4 bases from V and 0 bases from J; junction bases left unmatched: 10. CDR3 in DNA: TGTGCCAGCTCACAGACTCAGACTAGCGGGGGTATCTCCTACAATGAGCAGTTCTTC. Translating it yields CASSQTQTSGGISYNEQFF.

The genes are TRBV7-8 and TRBJ1-4; 7 positions match TRBD1. The trim removed 6 bases at V and 8 bases at J, leaving 9 bases unmatched. Germline V gene sequence: CDR1 SGHVS, CDR2 FQNEAQ. The CDR3 has 14 amino acids. CDR3 sequence (DNA): TGTGCCAGCAGGCAGACAGGGTCCGGAGAAAAACTGTTTTTT. It yields the protein CASRQTGSGEKLFF.